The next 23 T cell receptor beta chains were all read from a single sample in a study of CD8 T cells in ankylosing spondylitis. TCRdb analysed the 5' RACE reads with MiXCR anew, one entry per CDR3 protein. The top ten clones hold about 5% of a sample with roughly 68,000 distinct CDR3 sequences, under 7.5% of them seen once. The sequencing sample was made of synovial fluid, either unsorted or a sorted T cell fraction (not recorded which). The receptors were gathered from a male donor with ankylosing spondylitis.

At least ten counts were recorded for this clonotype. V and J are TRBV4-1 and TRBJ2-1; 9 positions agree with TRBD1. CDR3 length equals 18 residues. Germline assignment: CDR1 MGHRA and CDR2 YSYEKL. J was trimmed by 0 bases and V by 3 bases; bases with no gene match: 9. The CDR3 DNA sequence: TGCGCCAGCAGCCAGCTCTTTCGGGACAGGGACTCCTACAATGAGCAGTTCTTC. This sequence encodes CASSQLFRDRDSYNEQFF.

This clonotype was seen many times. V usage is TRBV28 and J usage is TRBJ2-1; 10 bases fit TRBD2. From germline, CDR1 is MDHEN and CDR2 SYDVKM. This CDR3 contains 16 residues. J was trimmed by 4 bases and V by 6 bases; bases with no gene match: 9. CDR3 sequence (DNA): TGTGCCAGCAGCCGCGTTGTAGCGGGAGGATACAATGAGCAGTTCTTC. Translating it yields CASSRVVAGGYNEQFF.

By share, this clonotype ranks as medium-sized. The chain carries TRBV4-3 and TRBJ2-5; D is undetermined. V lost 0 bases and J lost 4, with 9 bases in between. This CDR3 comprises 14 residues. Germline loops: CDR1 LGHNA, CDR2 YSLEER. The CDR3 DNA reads TGCGCCAGCAGCCAAGATCGCAGACCAGAGACCCAGTACTTC. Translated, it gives CASSQDRRPETQYF.

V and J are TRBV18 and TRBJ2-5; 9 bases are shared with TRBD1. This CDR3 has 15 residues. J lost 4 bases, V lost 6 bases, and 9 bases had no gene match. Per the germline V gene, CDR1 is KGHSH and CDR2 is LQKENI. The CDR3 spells CASSQGTGLGETQYF. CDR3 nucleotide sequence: TGTGCCAGCTCCCAAGGGACAGGGCTTGGAGAGACCCAGTACTTC.

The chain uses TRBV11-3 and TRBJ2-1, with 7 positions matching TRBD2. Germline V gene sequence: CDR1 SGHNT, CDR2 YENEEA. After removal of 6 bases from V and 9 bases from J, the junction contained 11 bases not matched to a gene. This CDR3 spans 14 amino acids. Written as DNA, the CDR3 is TGTGCCAGCAGTGGTAGGGCGGGGGACGGTGAGCAGTTCTTC. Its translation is CASSGRAGDGEQFF.

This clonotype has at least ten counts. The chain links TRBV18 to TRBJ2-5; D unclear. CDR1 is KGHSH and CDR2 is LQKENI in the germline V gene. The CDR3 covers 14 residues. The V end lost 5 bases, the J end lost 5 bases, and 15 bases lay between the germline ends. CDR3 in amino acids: CASSTRVPPETQYF. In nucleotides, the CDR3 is TGTGCCAGCTCAACAAGGGTACCTCCCGAGACCCAGTACTTC. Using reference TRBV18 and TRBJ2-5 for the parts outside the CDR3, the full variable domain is NAGVMQNPRHLVRRRGQEARLRCSPMKGHSHVYWYRQLPEEGLKFMVYLQKENIIDESGMPKERFSAEFPKEGPSILRIQQVVRGDSAAYFCASSTRVPPETQYFGPGTRLLVL.

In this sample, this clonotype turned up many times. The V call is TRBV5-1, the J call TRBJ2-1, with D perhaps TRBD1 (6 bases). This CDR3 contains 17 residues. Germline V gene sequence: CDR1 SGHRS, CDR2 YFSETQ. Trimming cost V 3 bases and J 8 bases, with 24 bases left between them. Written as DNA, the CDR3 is TGCGCCAGCAGCTCACCCCAGGGGTTCGATTTTGGGTATGAGCAGTTCTTC. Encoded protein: CASSSPQGFDFGYEQFF.

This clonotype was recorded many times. The CDR3 reads CASSLAGTGPHNEKLFF. The CDR3 DNA reads as TGCGCCAGCAGCTTGGCCGGGACAGGGCCACATAATGAAAAACTGTTTTTT. This rearrangement joins TRBV5-1 to TRBJ1-4, with 9 bases fitting TRBD1. This CDR3 has 17 residues. V lost 0 bases, J lost 4 bases, and 7 bases stayed unmatched. In germline, CDR1 is SGHRS, CDR2 YFSETQ.

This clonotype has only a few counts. The DNA of the CDR3 is TGCGCCAGCAGCTTGTCTAGCGGGAGCTACGAGCAGTACTTC. This gives the protein CASSLSSGSYEQYF. V is TRBV5-1 and J is TRBJ2-7, with 10 bases that match TRBD2. With V trimmed by 1 base and J by 3 bases, 1 base remained unmatched. The germline gives CDR1 SGHRS, CDR2 YFSETQ. This CDR3 region has 14 residues. The full variable domain, rest sourced from reference TRBV5-1 and TRBJ2-7, is KAGVTQTPRYLIKTRGQQVTLSCSPISGHRSVSWYQQTPGQGLQFLFEYFSETQRNKGNFPGRFSGRQFSNSRSEMNVSTLELGDSALYLCASSLSSGSYEQYFGPGTRLTVT.

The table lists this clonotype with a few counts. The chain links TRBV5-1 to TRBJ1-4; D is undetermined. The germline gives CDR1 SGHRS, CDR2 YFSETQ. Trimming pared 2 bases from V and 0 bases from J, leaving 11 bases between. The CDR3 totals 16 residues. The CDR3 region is CASSLASGATNEKLFF. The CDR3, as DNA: TGCGCCAGCAGCTTAGCATCAGGTGCAACTAATGAAAAACTGTTTTTT.

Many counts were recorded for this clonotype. CDR3 sequence reads: CASSLDIGANYGYTF. The CDR3 DNA is TGTGCCAGCAGCTTAGACATCGGGGCTAACTATGGCTACACCTTC. The chain has TRBV7-2 and TRBJ1-2; D is uncertain. The CDR3 has 15 residues. V was clipped by 1 base and J by 0 bases, with 9 bases between them. CDR1 SGHTA and CDR2 FQGNSA come from the germline V gene.

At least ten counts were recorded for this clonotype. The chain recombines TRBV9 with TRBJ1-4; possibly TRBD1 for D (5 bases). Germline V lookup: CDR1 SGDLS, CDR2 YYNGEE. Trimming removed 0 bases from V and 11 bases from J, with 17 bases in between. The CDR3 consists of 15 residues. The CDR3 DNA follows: TGTGCCAGCAGCGTAGTAGGGGATCGATGGGGGAAACTGTTTTTT. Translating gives CASSVVGDRWGKLFF.

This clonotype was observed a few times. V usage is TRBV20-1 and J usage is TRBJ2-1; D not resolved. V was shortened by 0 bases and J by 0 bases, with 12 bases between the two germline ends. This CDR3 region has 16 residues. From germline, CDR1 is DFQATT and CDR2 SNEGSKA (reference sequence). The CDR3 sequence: CSARDETLGSYNEQFF. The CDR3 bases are TGCAGTGCTAGAGACGAGACTCTCGGCTCCTACAATGAGCAGTTCTTC.

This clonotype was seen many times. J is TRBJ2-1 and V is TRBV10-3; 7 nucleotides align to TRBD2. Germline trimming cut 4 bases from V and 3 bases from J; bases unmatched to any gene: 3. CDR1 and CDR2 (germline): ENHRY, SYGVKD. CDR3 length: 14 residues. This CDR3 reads CAISVLADYNEQFF. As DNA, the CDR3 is TGTGCCATCAGTGTGCTAGCGGACTACAATGAGCAGTTCTTC.

CDR3 DNA: TGTGCCAGCAGTGTACCCTACACCGGGGAGCTGTTTTTT. Amino acid sequence: CASSVPYTGELFF. V gene TRBV25-1 combines with J gene TRBJ2-2; no definite D call. This CDR3 contains 13 residues. Germline CDR1 is MGHDK and CDR2 is SYGVNS. Trimming removed 4 bases from V and 3 bases from J, with 6 bases in between.

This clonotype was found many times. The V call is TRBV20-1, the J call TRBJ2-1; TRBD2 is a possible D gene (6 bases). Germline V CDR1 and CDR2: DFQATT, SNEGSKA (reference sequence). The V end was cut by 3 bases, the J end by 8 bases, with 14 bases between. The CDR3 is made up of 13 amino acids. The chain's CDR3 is CSARGWDSDEQFF. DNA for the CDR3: TGCAGTGCTAGGGGGTGGGACTCCGATGAGCAGTTCTTC.

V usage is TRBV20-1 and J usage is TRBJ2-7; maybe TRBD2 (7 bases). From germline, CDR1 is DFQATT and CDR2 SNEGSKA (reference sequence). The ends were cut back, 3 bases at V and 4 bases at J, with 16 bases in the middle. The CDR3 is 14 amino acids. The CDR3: CSASHRGATYEQYF. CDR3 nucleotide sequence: TGCAGTGCTAGCCACCGGGGGGCGACTTACGAGCAGTACTTC.

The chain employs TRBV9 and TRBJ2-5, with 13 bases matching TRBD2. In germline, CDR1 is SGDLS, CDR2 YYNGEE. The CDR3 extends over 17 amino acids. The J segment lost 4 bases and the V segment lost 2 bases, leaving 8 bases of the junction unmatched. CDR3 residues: CASSVGLAGAGRETQYF. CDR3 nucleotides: TGTGCCAGCAGCGTTGGACTAGCGGGAGCCGGGCGAGAGACCCAGTACTTC.

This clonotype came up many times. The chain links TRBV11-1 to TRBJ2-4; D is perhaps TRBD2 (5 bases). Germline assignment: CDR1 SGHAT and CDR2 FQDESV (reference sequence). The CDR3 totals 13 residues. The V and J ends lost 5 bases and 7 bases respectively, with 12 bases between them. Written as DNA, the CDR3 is TGTGCCAGCAGCAAAGAACTAGGTAACATTCAGTACTTC. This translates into CASSKELGNIQYF.

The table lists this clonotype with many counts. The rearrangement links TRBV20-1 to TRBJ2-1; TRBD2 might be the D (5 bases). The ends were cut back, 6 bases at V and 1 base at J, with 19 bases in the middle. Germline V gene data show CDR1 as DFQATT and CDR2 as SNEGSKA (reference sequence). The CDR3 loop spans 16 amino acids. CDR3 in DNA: TGCAGTGCCCCTGGGTGGAGCGGAGTGTCCTACAATGAGCAGTTCTTC. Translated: CSAPGWSGVSYNEQFF.

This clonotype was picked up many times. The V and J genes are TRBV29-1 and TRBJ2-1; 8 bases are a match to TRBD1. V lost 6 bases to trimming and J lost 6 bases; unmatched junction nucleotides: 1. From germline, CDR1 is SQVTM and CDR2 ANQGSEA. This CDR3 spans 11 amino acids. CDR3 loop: CSVDRGNEQFF. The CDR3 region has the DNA TGCAGCGTAGACAGGGGCAATGAGCAGTTCTTC.

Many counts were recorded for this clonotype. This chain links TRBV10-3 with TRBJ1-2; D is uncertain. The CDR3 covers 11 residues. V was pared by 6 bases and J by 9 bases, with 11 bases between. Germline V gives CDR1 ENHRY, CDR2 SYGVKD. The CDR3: CAIRGEGSYTF. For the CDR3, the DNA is TGTGCCATCAGGGGCGAAGGTAGCTACACCTTC.

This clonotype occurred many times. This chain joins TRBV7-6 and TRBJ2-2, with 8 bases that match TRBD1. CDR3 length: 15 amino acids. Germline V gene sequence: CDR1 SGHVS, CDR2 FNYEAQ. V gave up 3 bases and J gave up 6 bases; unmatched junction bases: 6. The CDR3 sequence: CASSFSRTGSGELFF. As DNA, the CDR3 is TGTGCCAGCAGCTTTTCCCGGACAGGGTCCGGGGAGCTGTTTTTT.